The rows below give T cell receptor beta chains drawn from one sample of a study of blood T cell repertoires in COVID-19. Clones were read by immunoSEQ multiplex PCR, and TCRdb kept only the in-frame ones, dropping some. The sample has about 210,000 clones, 70% to 90% seen once. Input material: peripheral blood. All receptors derive from a young man with active or convalescent COVID-19. The CDR3 runs from the conserved cysteine through the conserved F or W. A D gene is named only where the DNA matches it firmly. The size entry is marked missing in some rows and otherwise reads once, few, many or a size class.

CDR3 DNA: TGTGCCAGCAGCCCTATGGGACTAGCGGGAGGAAGCTCCTACAATGAGCAGTTCTTC; CDR3 protein: CASSPMGLAGGSSYNEQFF; CDR3 length: 19; J gene: TRBJ2-1; V gene: TRBV6-2/TRBV6-3; clone size: -; D gene: TRBD2
CDR3 DNA: TGTGCCAGCTCACCGTCGACAGGGGGCTATACTGAAGCTTTCTTT; CDR3 protein: CASSPSTGGYTEAFF; CDR3 length: 15; J gene: TRBJ1-1; V gene: TRBV18; clone size: -; D gene: TRBD1
CDR3 DNA: TGCGCCAGCAGCTTGGATCTCAGGGAAGAGACCCAGTACTTC; CDR3 protein: CASSLDLREETQYF; CDR3 length: 14; J gene: TRBJ2-5; V gene: TRBV5-1; clone size: -; D gene: -
CDR3 DNA: TGTGCCAGCAGCCCTATCCCGGGACAGGGAACCGGGGCCAACGTCCTGACTTTC; CDR3 protein: CASSPIPGQGTGANVLTF; CDR3 length: 18; J gene: TRBJ2-6; V gene: TRBV7-9; clone size: -; D gene: TRBD1
CDR3 DNA: TGCAGCGTTGAAGCGGCAGGAATTAACTATGGCTACACCTTC; CDR3 protein: CSVEAAGINYGYTF; CDR3 length: 14; J gene: TRBJ1-2; V gene: TRBV29-1; clone size: -; D gene: -
CDR3 DNA: TGTGCCAGCAGTGAAGGGTGGGGGGAAAACTACGAGCAGTACTTC; CDR3 protein: CASSEGWGENYEQYF; CDR3 length: 15; J gene: TRBJ2-7; V gene: TRBV6-1; clone size: -; D gene: -
CDR3 DNA: TGCGCCAGCAGCCGCGCACTAGCGGGAGGGCCGGATACGCAGTATTTT; CDR3 protein: CASSRALAGGPDTQYF; CDR3 length: 16; J gene: TRBJ2-3; V gene: TRBV5-1; clone size: -; D gene: TRBD2
CDR3 DNA: TGTGCCAGCAGCTTATCGCTAGCGGAAACAGATACGCAGTATTTT; CDR3 protein: CASSLSLAETDTQYF; CDR3 length: 15; J gene: TRBJ2-3; V gene: TRBV7-9; clone size: -; D gene: TRBD2
CDR3 DNA: TGTGCCAGCATGGGGGACTCTCAGCCCCAGCATTTT; CDR3 protein: CASMGDSQPQHF; CDR3 length: 12; J gene: TRBJ1-5; V gene: TRBV2; clone size: -; D gene: -
CDR3 DNA: TGTGCCAGTGGGGGGTCCGCGGTTTATCAGCCCCAGCATTTT; CDR3 protein: CASGGSAVYQPQHF; CDR3 length: 14; J gene: TRBJ1-5; V gene: TRBV28; clone size: -; D gene: -
CDR3 DNA: TGTGCCAGCAGGAAGGAGCCACAGGGGGCATCCCTCTACGAGCAGTACTTC; CDR3 protein: CASRKEPQGASLYEQYF; CDR3 length: 17; J gene: TRBJ2-7; V gene: TRBV7-2; clone size: -; D gene: TRBD1
CDR3 DNA: TGTGCCAGCAGTTCAGGGAGGTTAGAGACCCAGTACTTC; CDR3 protein: CASSSGRLETQYF; CDR3 length: 13; J gene: TRBJ2-5; V gene: TRBV12-3/TRBV12-4; clone size: -; D gene: -
CDR3 DNA: TGCGCCAGCAGCCAAGATGAGAACCAGCCCCAGCATTTT; CDR3 protein: CASSQDENQPQHF; CDR3 length: 13; J gene: TRBJ1-5; V gene: TRBV4-3; clone size: -; D gene: -
CDR3 DNA: TGTGCCAGCAGCGGGGGACAGGGGATAAATTCACCCCTCCACTTT; CDR3 protein: CASSGGQGINSPLHF; CDR3 length: 15; J gene: TRBJ1-6; V gene: TRBV9; clone size: once; D gene: TRBD1
CDR3 DNA: TGTGCCAGCAGCGTAGCCACTAGCGGGAGGGCCAGGGAGCAGTTCTTC; CDR3 protein: CASSVATSGRAREQFF; CDR3 length: 16; J gene: TRBJ2-1; V gene: TRBV9; clone size: -; D gene: TRBD2
CDR3 DNA: TGTGCCAGCAGTTTGGTGGCGTTGGGGCATGTTGAGCAGTTCTTC; CDR3 protein: CASSLVALGHVEQFF; CDR3 length: 15; J gene: TRBJ2-1; V gene: TRBV28; clone size: few; D gene: -
CDR3 DNA: TGTGCCAGCAGCCAGACTAAAGAAGGCTATGGCTACACCTTC; CDR3 protein: CASSQTKEGYGYTF; CDR3 length: 14; J gene: TRBJ1-2; V gene: TRBV6-5; clone size: -; D gene: -
CDR3 DNA: TGTGCCAGCACCCCCGGGGGGGGAACCTACGAGCAGTACTTC; CDR3 protein: CASTPGGGTYEQYF; CDR3 length: 14; J gene: TRBJ2-7; V gene: TRBV3-1/TRBV3-2; clone size: few; D gene: TRBD2
CDR3 DNA: TGTGCCAGCAGGGGACAGGGTAGCCCTGAAGCTTTCTTT; CDR3 protein: CASRGQGSPEAFF; CDR3 length: 13; J gene: TRBJ1-1; V gene: TRBV6-5; clone size: -; D gene: TRBD1
CDR3 DNA: TGTGCCACGCAGGGACTAGCGGGATACGAGCAGTACTTC; CDR3 protein: CATQGLAGYEQYF; CDR3 length: 13; J gene: TRBJ2-7; V gene: TRBV24-1; clone size: -; D gene: TRBD2
CDR3 DNA: TGTGCCAGCAGCTTACAGCCGGGAGGGATCACAGATACGCAGTATTTT; CDR3 protein: CASSLQPGGITDTQYF; CDR3 length: 16; J gene: TRBJ2-3; V gene: TRBV7-2; clone size: -; D gene: TRBD2
CDR3 DNA: TGCAGCGTTGAAGTTCCAGGGGATAATTCACCCCTCCACTTT; CDR3 protein: CSVEVPGDNSPLHF; CDR3 length: 14; J gene: TRBJ1-6; V gene: TRBV29-1; clone size: -; D gene: -
CDR3 DNA: TGTGCCAGCAGTGACAGGGATAGCGCAGATACGCAGTATTTT; CDR3 protein: CASSDRDSADTQYF; CDR3 length: 14; J gene: TRBJ2-3; V gene: TRBV27; clone size: -; D gene: TRBD1
CDR3 DNA: TGTGCCAGTAGTCTGAGCGACAGCTCCTACAATGAGCAGTTCTTC; CDR3 protein: CASSLSDSSYNEQFF; CDR3 length: 15; J gene: TRBJ2-1; V gene: TRBV19; clone size: -; D gene: -
CDR3 DNA: TGCAGCGTCAAGAGGGGGGGTTCGAGGTACACCTTC; CDR3 protein: CSVKRGGSRYTF; CDR3 length: 12; J gene: TRBJ1-2; V gene: TRBV29-1; clone size: -; D gene: -
CDR3 DNA: TGTGCCAGCAGCCGAGACAATGCGGCTAATTCACCCCTCCACTTT; CDR3 protein: CASSRDNAANSPLHF; CDR3 length: 15; J gene: TRBJ1-6; V gene: TRBV7-8; clone size: -; D gene: -
CDR3 DNA: TGTGCCAGCAGCTCGGGACTGGGGACCGGCGGGGGGACCCAGTACTTC; CDR3 protein: CASSSGLGTGGGTQYF; CDR3 length: 16; J gene: TRBJ2-5; V gene: TRBV7-8; clone size: -; D gene: TRBD2
CDR3 DNA: TGTGCCAGCAGTTTACTGGGGCCGTATAGCAATCAGCCCCAGCATTTT; CDR3 protein: CASSLLGPYSNQPQHF; CDR3 length: 16; J gene: TRBJ1-5; V gene: TRBV27; clone size: -; D gene: -
CDR3 DNA: TGTGCCAGTAGTCCGGACAGGGGAGAGACCCAGTACTTC; CDR3 protein: CASSPDRGETQYF; CDR3 length: 13; J gene: TRBJ2-5; V gene: TRBV19; clone size: -; D gene: TRBD1
CDR3 DNA: TGCGCCAGCAGCTTGGATGGGACAGGAGGATACGAGCAGTACTTC; CDR3 protein: CASSLDGTGGYEQYF; CDR3 length: 15; J gene: TRBJ2-7; V gene: TRBV5-1; clone size: -; D gene: TRBD1
CDR3 DNA: TGTGCCAGCGGCTCCGGGACTAGCGGTAATGAGCAGTTCTTC; CDR3 protein: CASGSGTSGNEQFF; CDR3 length: 14; J gene: TRBJ2-1; V gene: TRBV6-5; clone size: -; D gene: TRBD2
CDR3 DNA: TGCGCCAGCAGTGAGTCGAGGGCAGCGGGGAACACTGAAGCTTTCTTT; CDR3 protein: CASSESRAAGNTEAFF; CDR3 length: 16; J gene: TRBJ1-1; V gene: TRBV10-1; clone size: -; D gene: -
CDR3 DNA: TGTGCCTGGGGGCTCGACATATTAAACTATGGCTACACCTTC; CDR3 protein: CAWGLDILNYGYTF; CDR3 length: 14; J gene: TRBJ1-2; V gene: TRBV30; clone size: -; D gene: -
CDR3 DNA: TGTGCCAGTAGTCCCGGGACAGGACGTTCCGAGCAGTACTTC; CDR3 protein: CASSPGTGRSEQYF; CDR3 length: 14; J gene: TRBJ2-7; V gene: TRBV19; clone size: -; D gene: TRBD1
CDR3 DNA: TGCGCCAGCAGCCAATTAGGCCAGGGGGGCACTGAAGCTTTCTTT; CDR3 protein: CASSQLGQGGTEAFF; CDR3 length: 15; J gene: TRBJ1-1; V gene: TRBV4-1; clone size: -; D gene: TRBD1
CDR3 DNA: TGTGCCAGCAGCCAGCTCCAGGGGAACACTGAAGCTTTCTTT; CDR3 protein: CASSQLQGNTEAFF; CDR3 length: 14; J gene: TRBJ1-1; V gene: TRBV2; clone size: -; D gene: -
CDR3 DNA: TGTGCCAGCAGTAGCTCAGGGGGCTCGGGAAACACCATATATTTT; CDR3 protein: CASSSSGGSGNTIYF; CDR3 length: 15; J gene: TRBJ1-3; V gene: TRBV3-1/TRBV3-2; clone size: -; D gene: TRBD1
CDR3 DNA: TGTGCCAGCAGTTGGGCCCGGGGTCCTAATGAAAAACTGTTTTTT; CDR3 protein: CASSWARGPNEKLFF; CDR3 length: 15; J gene: TRBJ1-4; V gene: TRBV7-2; clone size: -; D gene: -
CDR3 DNA: TGTGCCAGCAGGAAGGTCACAGGGGCGCGGACTGAAGCTTTCTTT; CDR3 protein: CASRKVTGARTEAFF; CDR3 length: 15; J gene: TRBJ1-1; V gene: TRBV2; clone size: -; D gene: TRBD1
CDR3 DNA: TGTGCCTGGAGTCTCTTGACAGCCAGCTACACCTTC; CDR3 protein: CAWSLLTASYTF; CDR3 length: 12; J gene: TRBJ1-2; V gene: TRBV30; clone size: -; D gene: -
CDR3 DNA: TGTGCCAGCAGTCCACCGTCTGCAGGGGTTGATATGAACACTGAAGCTTTCTTT; CDR3 protein: CASSPPSAGVDMNTEAFF; CDR3 length: 18; J gene: TRBJ1-1; V gene: TRBV6-6; clone size: few; D gene: -
CDR3 DNA: TGTGCCGGAGGGGGCCCTAGGACAGGGGACGGTCAGCCCCAGCATTTT; CDR3 protein: CAGGGPRTGDGQPQHF; CDR3 length: 16; J gene: TRBJ1-5; V gene: TRBV19; clone size: -; D gene: TRBD1
CDR3 DNA: TGCAGCGTTGTTGGTACAGGAGTCTCCTACGAGCAGTACTTC; CDR3 protein: CSVVGTGVSYEQYF; CDR3 length: 14; J gene: TRBJ2-7; V gene: TRBV29-1; clone size: -; D gene: -
CDR3 DNA: TGTGCCTGGAACGCGTTTGGCACTGAAGCTTTCTTT; CDR3 protein: CAWNAFGTEAFF; CDR3 length: 12; J gene: TRBJ1-1; V gene: TRBV30; clone size: -; D gene: -
CDR3 DNA: TGTGCCAGCAGCAAAGCGGCAGGGACTGAAGCTTTCTTT; CDR3 protein: CASSKAAGTEAFF; CDR3 length: 13; J gene: TRBJ1-1; V gene: TRBV21-1; clone size: -; D gene: -
CDR3 DNA: TGTGCCAGCAGCCCGCGCTCCCCTACAGGGAGCGGCGGCTACACCTTC; CDR3 protein: CASSPRSPTGSGGYTF; CDR3 length: 16; J gene: TRBJ1-2; V gene: TRBV9; clone size: -; D gene: -
CDR3 DNA: TGTGCCAGCAGGAAGACAGGGACAGAGACCCAGTACTTC; CDR3 protein: CASRKTGTETQYF; CDR3 length: 13; J gene: TRBJ2-5; V gene: TRBV12-3/TRBV12-4; clone size: -; D gene: TRBD1
CDR3 DNA: TGTGCCAGCAGCCAAGAGAGAGGAACGAGCGCTTTCTTT; CDR3 protein: CASSQERGTSAFF; CDR3 length: 13; J gene: TRBJ1-1; V gene: TRBV3-1/TRBV3-2; clone size: -; D gene: -
CDR3 DNA: TGCGCCAGCAGCCAAGGTGGTTTCGGTCGTTTGGAAAAACTGTTTTTT; CDR3 protein: CASSQGGFGRLEKLFF; CDR3 length: 16; J gene: TRBJ1-4; V gene: TRBV4-1; clone size: -; D gene: -
CDR3 DNA: TGTGCCAGCAGTGCAGGAACAGGGGAGTCCTACAATGAGCAGTTCTTC; CDR3 protein: CASSAGTGESYNEQFF; CDR3 length: 16; J gene: TRBJ2-1; V gene: TRBV2; clone size: -; D gene: TRBD1
CDR3 DNA: TGTGCCAGCAGCGTAGGGACAGTGACCAGCACAGATACGCAGTATTTT; CDR3 protein: CASSVGTVTSTDTQYF; CDR3 length: 16; J gene: TRBJ2-3; V gene: TRBV9; clone size: -; D gene: -
CDR3 DNA: TGCGCCAGCAGCCAAGTCTCGGGGGGCCTGTATTCACCCCTCCACTTT; CDR3 protein: CASSQVSGGLYSPLHF; CDR3 length: 16; J gene: TRBJ1-6; V gene: TRBV4-3; clone size: -; D gene: -
CDR3 DNA: TGCGCCAGCAGCCAAGATGGGGGGTGGGATGAGCAGTTCTTC; CDR3 protein: CASSQDGGWDEQFF; CDR3 length: 14; J gene: TRBJ2-1; V gene: TRBV4-3; clone size: -; D gene: -
CDR3 DNA: TGTGCCAGCAGTTTAGGTACAGGGGCGTCGGGCTACACCTTC; CDR3 protein: CASSLGTGASGYTF; CDR3 length: 14; J gene: TRBJ1-2; V gene: TRBV27; clone size: -; D gene: TRBD1
CDR3 DNA: TGTGCCAGCAGTTACGGGCGGGCCAAGGAAAACATTCAGTACTTC; CDR3 protein: CASSYGRAKENIQYF; CDR3 length: 15; J gene: TRBJ2-4; V gene: TRBV6-5; clone size: once; D gene: -
CDR3 DNA: TGTGCCAGCACCAAACTCAGGGGGGAGGGCTACACCTTC; CDR3 protein: CASTKLRGEGYTF; CDR3 length: 13; J gene: TRBJ1-2; V gene: TRBV12-3/TRBV12-4; clone size: -; D gene: TRBD1
CDR3 DNA: TGTGCTAGTGGTTTCAGGGGTATAGATAGCAATCAGCCCCAGCATTTT; CDR3 protein: CASGFRGIDSNQPQHF; CDR3 length: 16; J gene: TRBJ1-5; V gene: TRBV12-5; clone size: once; D gene: -